This T cell receptor (beta chain) was captured by sequencing in a study of blood T cell repertoires in COVID-19. For the study at large: Donors in the United States, Italy and Spain gave samples during acute or convalescent COVID-19. PBMCs, B-cell-depleted T cells, or T cells were the source of the cDNA or gDNA that made up the material.

How the authors handled the data: For nucleated cells, counts were estimated from reference gene primer amplification. Using immunoSEQ multiplex PCR, the repertoire was profiled, and TCRdb retains in-frame clones only, with some absent. That table furnishes V, J and clone size, whereas the DNA furnished D and trimming. The sample contains about 180,000 clones, roughly four fifths of which appear only once. Enrolled during active infection, Seattle patients were then followed longitudinally. Specimen: peripheral blood. This TCR was recovered from a woman in her 70s with COVID-19, enrolled during active disease.

The CDR3 DNA reads as TGTGCCAGCAGTTCCGCTAGCGGCAGATCCTACGAGCAGTACTTC. Its protein product is CASSSASGRSYEQYF. The V call is TRBV25-1, the J call TRBJ2-7; TRBD2 matches 7 bases. Germline loops: CDR1 MGHDK, CDR2 SYGVNS. V dropped 5 bases and J dropped 1; count of bases not matched to a gene: 8. The CDR3 loop spans 15 amino acids.